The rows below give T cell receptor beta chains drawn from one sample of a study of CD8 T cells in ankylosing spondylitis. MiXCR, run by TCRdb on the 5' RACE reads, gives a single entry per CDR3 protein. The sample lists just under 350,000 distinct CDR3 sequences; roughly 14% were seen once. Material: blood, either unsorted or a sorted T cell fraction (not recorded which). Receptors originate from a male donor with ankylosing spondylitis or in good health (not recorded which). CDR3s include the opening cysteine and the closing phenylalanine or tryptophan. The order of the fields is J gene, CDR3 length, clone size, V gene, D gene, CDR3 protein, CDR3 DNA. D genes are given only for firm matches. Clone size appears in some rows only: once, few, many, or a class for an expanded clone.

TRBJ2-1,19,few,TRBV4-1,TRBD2,CASSQGPSGLANSYNEQFF,TGCGCCAGCAGCCAAGGGCCCTCGGGACTAGCGAACTCCTACAATGAGCAGTTCTTC
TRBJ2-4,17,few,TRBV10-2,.,CASSESGGTVAKNIQYF,TGCGCCAGCAGTGAGTCGGGCGGGACAGTAGCCAAAAACATTCAGTACTTC
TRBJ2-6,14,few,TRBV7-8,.,CASSLASGANVLTF,TGTGCCAGCAGCTTAGCCTCTGGGGCCAACGTCCTGACTTTC
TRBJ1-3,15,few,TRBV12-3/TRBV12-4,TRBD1,CASRRTGGFGNTIYF,TGTGCCAGCAGGAGGACAGGGGGCTTTGGAAACACCATATATTTT
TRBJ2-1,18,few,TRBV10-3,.,CATLSSTGTYIISNEQFF,TGTGCCACCCTCTCTAGTACCGGGACCTACATCATCTCCAATGAGCAGTTCTTC
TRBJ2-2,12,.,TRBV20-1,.,CSARPFTGELFF,TGCAGTGCTAGGCCCTTCACCGGGGAGCTGTTTTTT
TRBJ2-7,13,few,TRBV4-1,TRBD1,CASSDRGSYEQYF,TGCGCCAGCAGTGACAGGGGCTCCTACGAGCAGTACTTC
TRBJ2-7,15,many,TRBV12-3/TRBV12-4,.,CASSDQGRRDYEQYF,TGTGCCAGCAGCGATCAGGGCAGGCGGGATTACGAGCAGTACTTC
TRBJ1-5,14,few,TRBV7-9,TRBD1,CASSPTGGHQPQHF,TGTGCCAGCAGCCCCACAGGGGGCCATCAGCCCCAGCATTTT
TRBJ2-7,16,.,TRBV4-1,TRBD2,CASSYSSGSLSYEQYF,TGCGCCAGCAGCTATTCCAGCGGGAGCCTCTCCTACGAGCAGTACTTC
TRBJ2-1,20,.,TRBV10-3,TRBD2,CAISDPSRGTSGSSYNEQFF,TGTGCCATCAGTGACCCAAGCAGGGGGACTAGCGGGAGCTCCTACAATGAGCAGTTCTTC
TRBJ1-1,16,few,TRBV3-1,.,CASSQDRGGSATEAFF,TGTGCCAGCAGCCAAGATCGTGGCGGGTCGGCCACTGAAGCTTTCTTT
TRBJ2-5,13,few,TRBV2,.,CASSDGIVETQYF,TGTGCCAGCAGTGACGGCATTGTGGAGACCCAGTACTTC
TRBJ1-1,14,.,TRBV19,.,CASSTQVRNTEAFF,TGTGCCAGTAGTACACAGGTTCGGAACACTGAAGCTTTCTTT
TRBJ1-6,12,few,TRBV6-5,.,CASRLRNSPLHF,TGTGCCAGCCGCCTTAGGAATTCACCCCTCCACTTT
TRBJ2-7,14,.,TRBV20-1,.,CSAADWGKSYEQYF,TGCAGTGCTGCGGACTGGGGGAAATCCTACGAGCAGTACTTC
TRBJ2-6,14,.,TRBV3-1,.,CASSRVRGANVLTF,TGTGCCAGCAGCCGTGTACGCGGGGCCAACGTCCTGACTTTC
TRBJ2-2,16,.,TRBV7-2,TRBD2,CASSWASGGAAGELFF,TGTGCCAGCAGCTGGGCTAGCGGGGGGGCCGCCGGGGAGCTGTTTTTT
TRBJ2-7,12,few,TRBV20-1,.,CSARTTSYEQYF,TGCAGTGCTAGAACCACCTCCTACGAGCAGTACTTC
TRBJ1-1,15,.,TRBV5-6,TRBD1,CATLLQGTERSEAFF,TGTGCCACCCTCTTACAGGGGACAGAGAGATCTGAAGCTTTCTTT
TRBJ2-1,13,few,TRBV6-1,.,CASRQHGDGEQFF,TGTGCCAGCAGACAGCACGGGGACGGTGAGCAGTTCTTC
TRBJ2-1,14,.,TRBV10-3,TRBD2,CAISSGLANNEQFF,TGTGCCATCTCCTCGGGACTAGCGAACAATGAGCAGTTCTTC
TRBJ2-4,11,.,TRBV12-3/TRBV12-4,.,CASSLSNIQYF,TGTGCCAGCAGTTTGAGTAACATTCAGTACTTC
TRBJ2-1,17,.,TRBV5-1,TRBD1,CASSSGTGGVGVDEQFF,TGCGCCAGCAGCTCCGGGACAGGGGGCGTCGGGGTGGATGAGCAGTTCTTC
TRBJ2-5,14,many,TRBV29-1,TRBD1,CSGSLGQGWETQYF,TGCAGCGGATCGTTGGGACAGGGTTGGGAGACCCAGTACTTC
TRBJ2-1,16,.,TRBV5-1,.,CASSLAPASSYNEQFF,TGCGCCAGCAGCTTGGCCCCGGCCAGCTCCTACAATGAGCAGTTCTTC
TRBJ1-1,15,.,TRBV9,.,CASSVEPDMNTEAFF,TGTGCCAGCAGCGTAGAGCCAGATATGAACACTGAAGCTTTCTTT
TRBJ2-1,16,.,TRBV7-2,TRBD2,CASSLATSGAYNEQFF,TGTGCCAGCAGCTTAGCGACTAGCGGGGCCTACAATGAGCAGTTCTTC
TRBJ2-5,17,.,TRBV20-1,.,CSARDSFALGDQETQYF,TGCAGTGCTAGAGATTCGTTCGCTTTGGGGGACCAAGAGACCCAGTACTTC
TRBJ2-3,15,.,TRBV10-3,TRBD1,CAISGGQVSTDTQYF,TGTGCCATCAGTGGCGGACAGGTTTCCACAGATACGCAGTATTTT
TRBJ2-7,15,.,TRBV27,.,CASSSLGWGNYEQYF,TGTGCCAGCAGTTCCCTGGGGTGGGGCAACTACGAGCAGTACTTC
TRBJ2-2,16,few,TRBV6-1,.,CASRTLGGRSTGELFF,TGTGCCAGCAGAACACTAGGGGGGAGATCCACCGGGGAGCTGTTTTTT
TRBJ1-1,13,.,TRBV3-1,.,CASSPERDLGAFF,TGTGCCAGCAGCCCCGAGAGGGACCTAGGAGCTTTCTTT
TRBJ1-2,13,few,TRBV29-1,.,CSVRTVTNYGYTF,TGCAGCGTCCGGACGGTAACTAACTATGGCTACACCTTC
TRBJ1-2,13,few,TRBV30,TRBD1,CAWSRDRDYGYTF,TGTGCCTGGAGCCGAGACAGGGACTATGGCTACACCTTC
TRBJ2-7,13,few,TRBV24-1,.,CATSDPARGEQYF,TGTGCCACCAGTGACCCAGCCAGGGGTGAGCAGTACTTC
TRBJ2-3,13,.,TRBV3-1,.,CASSQVGVDTQYF,TGTGCCAGCAGCCAAGTAGGGGTAGATACGCAGTATTTT
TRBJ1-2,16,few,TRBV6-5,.,CASSYTLDTRWYGYTF,TGTGCCAGCAGTTACACCTTGGACACGAGATGGTATGGCTACACCTTC
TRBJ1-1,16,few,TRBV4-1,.,CASSQYSGQPNTEAFF,TGCGCCAGCAGCCAGTACAGCGGACAACCGAACACTGAAGCTTTCTTT
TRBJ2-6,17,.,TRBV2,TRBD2,CASRSLAGGYGANVLTF,TGTGCCAGCAGGAGCCTAGCGGGAGGTTACGGGGCCAACGTCCTGACTTTC
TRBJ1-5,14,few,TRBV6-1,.,CASRLDTLRGAQHF,TGTGCCAGCAGGCTTGACACGTTGCGGGGGGCCCAGCATTTT
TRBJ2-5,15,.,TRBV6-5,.,CASSSSGTPQETQYF,TGTGCCAGCAGTTCTTCCGGGACGCCGCAAGAGACCCAGTACTTC
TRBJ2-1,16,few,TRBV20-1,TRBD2,CSARDQAGGLYNEQFF,TGCAGTGCTAGAGATCAGGCGGGAGGGCTTTACAATGAGCAGTTCTTC
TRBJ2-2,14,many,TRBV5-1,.,CASSRTVGTGELFF,TGCGCCAGCAGCAGGACAGTGGGCACCGGGGAGCTGTTTTTT
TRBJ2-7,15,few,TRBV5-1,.,CASSLARNPTGEQYF,TGCGCCAGCAGCTTGGCACGGAACCCTACGGGTGAGCAGTACTTC